These 24 T cell receptor beta chains share one sample of origin, sequenced in a study of T cell repertoires in cytomegalovirus infection. Using its own MiXCR run on the reads, TCRdb lists one record per CDR3 protein. The profile covers 250,000 to 300,000 distinct CDR3 sequences, with around 25% appearing a single time and over 11% taken by the ten largest. Sequenced sample: PBMCs. The receptors shown here come from a human donor in good health (CMV status not recorded). Some clones in this sample may be carry-over from other donors' samples.

This clonotype was seen ten or more times. The chain carries TRBV7-2 and TRBJ2-4; unclear D gene. There are 15 residues in the CDR3. V shed 3 bases and J shed 5 bases, with 14 bases lying between them. The germline V gene encodes CDR1 SGHTA and CDR2 FQGNSA. This chain's CDR3 is CASSFQTKPENIQYF. DNA of the CDR3: TGTGCCAGCAGCTTCCAGACCAAACCTGAAAACATTCAGTACTTC. Combining the CDR3 with reference TRBV7-2 and TRBJ2-4 gives the whole variable domain GAGVSQSPSNKVTEKGKDVELRCDPISGHTALYWYRQSLGQGLEFLIYFQGNSAPDKSGLPSDRFSAERTGGSVSTLTIQRTQQEDSAVYLCASSFQTKPENIQYFGAGTRLSVL.

The rearrangement joins TRBV5-1 to TRBJ2-1; a weak D match, TRBD2 (5 bases). The CDR3 is 14 amino acids. CDR1 is SGHRS, CDR2 YFSETQ, per germline. Trimming shortened V by 4 bases and J by 7 bases, and 15 bases separated the two germline ends. CDR3 in amino acids: CASSLDSRLNEQFF. In nucleotides, the CDR3 is TGCGCCAGCAGCCTGGACTCCAGACTGAATGAGCAGTTCTTC.

V gene TRBV20-1 combines with J gene TRBJ2-2, with 8 bases that match TRBD2. This CDR3 has 15 amino acids. The germline gives CDR1 DFQATT, CDR2 SNEGSKA (reference sequence). The V gene end was trimmed by 6 bases and the J gene end by 4 bases; junction bases not matched to a gene: 10. The CDR3 region is CSALRLARGTGELFF. DNA for the CDR3: TGCAGTGCCCTGAGACTAGCGCGGGGCACCGGGGAGCTGTTTTTT.

As for this clonotype: A much larger clone sits a single nucleotide away, making a read error possible. J is TRBJ1-3 and V is TRBV11-2; D uncertain. The CDR3 is 15 amino acids. V was cut by 0 bases and J by 0 bases, with 6 bases left in between. Germline values: CDR1 SGHAT, CDR2 FQNNGV. CDR3 protein: CASSLDPTSGNTIYF. CDR3 bases: TGTGCCAGCAGCTTAGACCCAACCTCTGGAAACACCATATATTTT.

As for this clonotype: The junction departs from the called germline gene at one end, perhaps through a read error. V is TRBV2 and J is TRBJ2-7; TRBD2 aligns across 7 bases. This CDR3 is built from 14 residues. Germline V lookup: CDR1 SNHLY, CDR2 FYNNEI. The CDR3 loop is CASRAGGGTYQQYF. The CDR3 DNA sequence: TGTGCCAGCAGAGCTGGGGGGGGTACCTACCAGCAGTACTTC.

This clonotype was counted between two and nine times. The chain joins TRBV28 to TRBJ2-7, with unresolved D. This CDR3 contains 15 residues. The V gene's germline CDR1 is MDHEN and CDR2 SYDVKM. V was pared by 6 bases and J by 0 bases, with 15 bases between. CDR3 coding DNA: TGTGCCAGCAGCCCTCCGGGTCCAAGCTCCTACGAGCAGTACTTC. It encodes CASSPPGPSSYEQYF.

This chain connects TRBV20-1 to TRBJ2-1; TRBD2 agrees at 8 bases. Germline V gene sequence: CDR1 DFQATT, CDR2 SNEGSKA (reference sequence). The CDR3 consists of 16 residues. Unmatched junction bases numbered 17, after V lost 5 bases and J lost 8 bases. CDR3 residues: CSALTPTGTRTYEQFF. In DNA, the CDR3 is TGCAGTGCTTTAACCCCCACCGGGACTAGAACTTATGAGCAGTTCTTC.

Ten or more counts support this clonotype. The J gene is TRBJ2-1, the V gene TRBV7-2; the D gene is possibly TRBD1 (6 bases). V was cut by 5 bases and J by 1 base, with 9 bases left in between. This CDR3 comprises 14 residues. In germline, CDR1 is SGHTA, CDR2 FQGNSA. The CDR3: CASSPDSSYNEQFF. CDR3 nucleotide sequence: TGTGCCAGCAGCCCGGACAGTTCCTACAATGAGCAGTTCTTC.

In its sample, this clonotype was seen a few times. The chain recombines TRBV6-2 or TRBV6-3 with TRBJ1-1; maybe TRBD1 (6 bases). CDR1 is MNHEY and CDR2 is SVGEGT in the germline V gene. Trimming removed 6 bases at V and 4 bases at J, with 12 bases between. The CDR3 has 13 amino acids. CDR3 in amino acids: CASRDRRITEAFF. The CDR3 DNA sequence: TGTGCCAGCAGAGACAGGCGTATCACTGAAGCTTTCTTT.

The chain combines TRBV2 with TRBJ2-1; 8 bases map to TRBD1. V lost 2 bases and J lost 5; bases outside the gene matches: 8. The CDR3 loop spans 16 amino acids. CDR1 is SNHLY and CDR2 is FYNNEI in the germline V gene. CDR3 nucleotides: TGTGCCAGCAGTGAAACACCGGGACAGGTCGACAATGAGCAGTTCTTC. Its translation is CASSETPGQVDNEQFF.

This clonotype was observed many times. The V and J genes are TRBV7-6 and TRBJ2-1; D could derive from TRBD1 or TRBD2 (6 bases each). In germline, CDR1 is SGHVS, CDR2 FNYEAQ. V lost 9 bases and J lost 0, with 12 bases in between. This CDR3 contains 14 residues. The CDR3 coding sequence is TGTGCCAGTCGGGGGCCAAGCTCCTACAATGAGCAGTTCTTC. This sequence encodes CASRGPSSYNEQFF.

The chain joins TRBV30 to TRBJ2-3; no firm D call. CDR1 is GTSNPN and CDR2 is SVGIG in the germline V gene (reference sequence). V was cut by 4 bases and J by 1 base, with 9 bases left in between. The CDR3 consists of 13 residues. Written as DNA, the CDR3 is TGTGCCTGGATGATAAAAGGCACAGATACGCAGTATTTT. As protein: CAWMIKGTDTQYF.

This clonotype came up a few times. The chain is built from TRBV28 and TRBJ1-2, with TRBD1 matching over 9 bases. In germline, CDR1 is MDHEN, CDR2 SYDVKM. The CDR3 consists of 15 residues. V lost 4 bases to trimming and J lost 0 bases; unmatched junction nucleotides: 3. The CDR3 reads CASSWGQGPNYGYTF. Written as DNA, the CDR3 is TGTGCCAGCAGTTGGGGACAGGGCCCTAACTATGGCTACACCTTC.

This clonotype was found a few times. The chain combines TRBV11-3 with TRBJ2-7; TRBD2 agrees at 8 bases. This CDR3 contains 14 residues. Germline V gives CDR1 SGHNT, CDR2 YENEEA. J gave up 2 bases and V 5 bases, and 5 bases lay outside the gene matches. CDR3 protein: CASSPSTSAYEQYV. CDR3 DNA sequence: TGTGCCAGCAGCCCCTCGACTAGCGCCTACGAGCAGTACGTC.

This clonotype turned up a few times. This chain connects TRBV5-1 to TRBJ2-7, with D unresolved. With 4 bases removed from V and 1 base from J, the gap between germline ends came to 9 bases. Germline CDR1 reads SGHRS; CDR2 reads YFSETQ. The CDR3 consists of 13 residues. The CDR3 reads CASSEQDSYEQYF. The DNA for the CDR3 is TGCGCCAGCAGCGAGCAGGATTCCTACGAGCAGTACTTC. Based on the CDR3 plus reference TRBV5-1 and TRBJ2-7, the full variable domain is KAGVTQTPRYLIKTRGQQVTLSCSPISGHRSVSWYQQTPGQGLQFLFEYFSETQRNKGNFPGRFSGRQFSNSRSEMNVSTLELGDSALYLCASSEQDSYEQYFGPGTRLTVT.

This clonotype has a count of ten or more. The V call is TRBV28, the J call TRBJ1-4; 7 bases agree with TRBD1. V trimming: 6 bases; J trimming: 10 bases; junction bases outside the gene matches: 8. CDR3 length: 13 amino acids. Germline lookup yields CDR1 MDHEN and CDR2 SYDVKM. In DNA, the CDR3 is TGTGCCAGCAGAGTTCCCCCAGGGGGAAAACTGTTTTTT. This sequence encodes CASRVPPGGKLFF.

This clonotype was seen many times. This rearrangement joins TRBV7-2 to TRBJ1-2; the D gene is possibly TRBD1 (5 bases). This CDR3 region has 13 residues. Per germline, CDR1 SGHTA and CDR2 FQGNSA. Trimming shortened V by 5 bases and J by 4 bases, and 11 bases separated the two germline ends. This chain's CDR3 is CASSPDRFYGYTF. CDR3 nucleotides: TGTGCCAGCAGCCCAGACAGATTCTATGGCTACACCTTC.

V and J are TRBV20-1 and TRBJ2-2; D is unclear. CDR3 length: 15 residues. V lost 0 bases and J lost 1, with 9 bases in between. The germline CDR1 and CDR2 sequences are DFQATT and SNEGSKA (reference sequence). CDR3 bases: TGCAGTGCTAGAGATCGGCGGAAGAACACCGGGGAGCTGTTTTTT. Its protein product is CSARDRRKNTGELFF.

The sample holds a few counts of this clonotype. The chain employs TRBV9 and TRBJ2-7; the D gene is possibly TRBD2 (5 bases). Germline-derived CDR1 and CDR2 are SGDLS and YYNGEE. This CDR3 comprises 13 residues. The ends were cut back, 0 bases at V and 6 bases at J, with 10 bases in the middle. The CDR3 protein is CASSVAPGGEQYF. DNA of the CDR3: TGTGCCAGCAGCGTAGCCCCCGGAGGCGAGCAGTACTTC.

The rearrangement links TRBV6-8 to TRBJ2-7, with D unresolved. The CDR3 loop spans 12 amino acids. Germline lookup yields CDR1 MNHGY and CDR2 SAAAGT. Trimming took off 7 bases at V and 4 bases at J, with 11 bases between the two ends. The chain's CDR3 is CASKDRNYEQYF. The CDR3 bases are TGTGCCAGCAAGGACCGAAATTACGAGCAGTACTTC.

The J gene is TRBJ2-7, the V gene TRBV2, with D perhaps TRBD2 (5 bases). The CDR3 is made up of 12 amino acids. Germline CDR1 and CDR2: SNHLY and FYNNEI. Trimming stripped 2 bases from V and 5 bases from J, with 7 bases between. The CDR3 loop is CASSERRHEQYF. The DNA of the CDR3 is TGTGCCAGCAGTGAACGGAGGCACGAGCAGTACTTC.

This clonotype has a handful of counts. The V call is TRBV29-1, the J call TRBJ2-6; 8 nucleotides align to TRBD1. V lost 4 bases and J lost 3; bases outside the gene matches: 5. The length of the CDR3 is 15 residues. Germline CDR1 SQVTM, CDR2 ANQGSEA. The CDR3 sequence is CSVGQGAVGANVLTF. DNA for the CDR3: TGCAGCGTTGGTCAGGGGGCGGTTGGGGCCAACGTCCTGACTTTC.

At least ten counts were recorded for this clonotype. V and J are TRBV7-2 and TRBJ2-1; D uncertain. The CDR3 covers 14 residues. Germline V gene lookup returns CDR1 SGHTA and CDR2 FQGNSA. V was cut by 2 bases and J by 10 bases, with 15 bases left in between. DNA of the CDR3: TGTGCCAGCAGCTTATCGGACCCCGGACCCGAGCAGTTCTTC. Protein: CASSLSDPGPEQFF.

The J gene is TRBJ2-3, the V gene TRBV19; 11 nucleotides align to TRBD2. Per germline, CDR1 LNHDA and CDR2 SQIVND (reference sequence). The CDR3 sequence is 15 residues long. J was trimmed by 5 bases and V by 3 bases; bases with no gene match: 4. The CDR3 loop is CASSILAGGGDTQYF. The CDR3 DNA is TGTGCCAGTAGTATTCTAGCGGGAGGTGGAGATACGCAGTATTTT.